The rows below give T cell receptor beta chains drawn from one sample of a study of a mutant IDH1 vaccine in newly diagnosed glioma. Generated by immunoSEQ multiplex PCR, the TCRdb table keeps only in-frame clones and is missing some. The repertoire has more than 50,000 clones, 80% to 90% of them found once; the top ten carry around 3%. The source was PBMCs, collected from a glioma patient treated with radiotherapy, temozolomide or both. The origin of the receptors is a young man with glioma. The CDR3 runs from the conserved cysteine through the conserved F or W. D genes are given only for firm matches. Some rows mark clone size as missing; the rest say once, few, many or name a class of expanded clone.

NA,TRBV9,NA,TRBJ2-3,CASSSRQTGVTDTQYF,TGTGCCAGCAGCTCCCGACAGACGGGGGTTACAGATACGCAGTATTTT
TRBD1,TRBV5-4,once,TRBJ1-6,CASSFVGQLSNSPLHF,TGTGCCAGCAGCTTCGTGGGACAGCTATCTAATTCACCCCTCCACTTT
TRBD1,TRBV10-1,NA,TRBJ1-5,CASTADRAGNQPQHF,TGCGCCAGCACCGCGGACAGGGCGGGGAATCAGCCCCAGCATTTT
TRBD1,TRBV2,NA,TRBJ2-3,CASTNRGITDTQYF,TGTGCCAGCACGAACAGGGGAATCACAGATACGCAGTATTTT
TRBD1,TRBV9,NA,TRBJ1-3,CASSSPGTGDPSGNTIYF,TGTGCCAGCAGCTCCCCGGGAACAGGGGATCCCTCTGGAAACACCATATATTTT
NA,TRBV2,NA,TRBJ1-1,CASIRQIGMNTEAFF,TGTGCCAGCATCAGGCAAATCGGCATGAACACTGAAGCTTTCTTT
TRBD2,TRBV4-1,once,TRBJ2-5,CASSQDQGAGETQYF,TGCGCCAGCAGCCAAGACCAGGGAGCGGGGGAGACCCAGTACTTC
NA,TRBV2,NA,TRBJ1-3,CASSKLSTKSSGNTIYF,TGTGCCAGCAGCAAACTCTCGACGAAGAGCTCTGGAAACACCATATATTTT
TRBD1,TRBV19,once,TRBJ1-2,CASSIVGTGPSNYGYTF,TGTGCCAGTAGTATAGTCGGGACAGGACCCTCTAACTATGGCTACACCTTC
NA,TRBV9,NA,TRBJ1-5,CASSPSTGNQPQHF,TGTGCCAGCAGCCCTTCGACCGGGAATCAGCCCCAGCATTTT
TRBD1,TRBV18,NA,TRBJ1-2,CASSLGTGGVYGYTF,TGTGCCAGCTCACTAGGGACAGGGGGTGTCTATGGCTACACCTTC
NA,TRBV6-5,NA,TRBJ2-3,CASRRGGRDTQYF,TGTGCCAGCAGAAGGGGGGGCAGAGATACGCAGTATTTT
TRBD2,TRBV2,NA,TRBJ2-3,CASSGGTSPTDTQYF,TGTGCCAGCAGTGGGGGGACTAGCCCCACAGATACGCAGTATTTT
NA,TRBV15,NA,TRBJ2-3,CATSRDQVFGTDTQYF,TGTGCCACCAGCAGAGATCAGGTCTTTGGGACAGATACGCAGTATTTT
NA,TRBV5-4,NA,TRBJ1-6,CASSLKGFNSPLHF,TGTGCCAGCAGCTTAAAGGGGTTTAATTCACCCCTCCACTTT
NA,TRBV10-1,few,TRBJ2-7,CASSDNRGAKISEQYF,TGCGCCAGCAGTGATAACCGGGGGGCCAAGATCTCCGAGCAGTACTTC
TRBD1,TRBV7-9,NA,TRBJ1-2,CASSLGAGGTYGYTF,TGTGCCAGCAGCTTAGGCGCAGGGGGAACCTATGGCTACACCTTC
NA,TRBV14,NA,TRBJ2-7,CASSQAPPPGVFSEQYF,TGTGCCAGCAGCCAAGCCCCCCCGCCAGGGGTGTTTTCCGAGCAGTACTTC
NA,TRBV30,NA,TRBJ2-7,CAWIPGGQLYEQYF,TGTGCCTGGATCCCCGGGGGACAGCTCTACGAGCAGTACTTC
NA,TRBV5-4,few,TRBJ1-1,CASSYRGGRNTEAFF,TGTGCCAGCAGCTACCGGGGAGGGAGGAACACTGAAGCTTTCTTT
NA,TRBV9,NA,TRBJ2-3,CASSVFTDTQYF,TGTGCCAGCAGCGTGTTCACAGATACGCAGTATTTT
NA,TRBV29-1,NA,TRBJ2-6,CSVVQGLNSGANVLTF,TGCAGCGTTGTACAGGGCTTAAACTCTGGGGCCAACGTCCTGACTTTC
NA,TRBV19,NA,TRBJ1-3,CASSNPHGRNSGNTIYF,TGTGCCAGTAGTAACCCCCACGGACGGAACTCTGGAAACACCATATATTTT
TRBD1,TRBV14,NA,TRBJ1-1,CASSQRTGGRLNTEAFF,TGTGCCAGCAGCCAAAGGACAGGCGGGCGTCTGAACACTGAAGCTTTCTTT
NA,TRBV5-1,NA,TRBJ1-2,CASSLVEPQRGYTF,TGCGCCAGCAGCTTGGTGGAGCCTCAGAGAGGCTACACCTTC
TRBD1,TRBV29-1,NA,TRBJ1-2,CSVSQGAARGYTF,TGCAGCGTATCACAGGGGGCCGCTCGTGGCTACACCTTC
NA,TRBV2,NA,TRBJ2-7,CASSARGVSYEQYF,TGTGCCAGCAGTGCCCGCGGAGTCTCCTACGAGCAGTACTTC
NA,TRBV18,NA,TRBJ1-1,CASSPVQGPNTEAFF,TGTGCCAGCTCACCGGTACAGGGACCGAACACTGAAGCTTTCTTT
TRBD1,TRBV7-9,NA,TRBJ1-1,CASSSSAGTANTEAFF,TGTGCCAGCAGCTCCTCGGCCGGGACAGCGAACACTGAAGCTTTCTTT
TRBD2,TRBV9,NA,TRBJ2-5,CASSAGTSGDQETQYF,TGTGCCAGCAGCGCCGGGACTAGCGGGGATCAAGAGACCCAGTACTTC
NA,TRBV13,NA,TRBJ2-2,CASSLGSGRRNTGELFF,TGTGCCAGCAGCTTAGGGTCGGGCAGGAGGAACACCGGGGAGCTGTTTTTT
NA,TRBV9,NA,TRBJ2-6,CASSVRGTGANVLTF,TGTGCCAGCAGCGTACGAGGAACTGGGGCCAACGTCCTGACTTTC
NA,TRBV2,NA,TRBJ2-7,CASNSQNEQYF,TGTGCCAGCAATTCACAGAACGAGCAGTACTTC
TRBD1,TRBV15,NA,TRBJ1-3,CATSRGLGQGTGNTIYF,TGTGCCACCAGCAGAGGATTAGGACAGGGAACTGGAAACACCATATATTTT
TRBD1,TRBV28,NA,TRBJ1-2,CASSQGTALGYTF,TGTGCCAGCAGCCAGGGGACAGCCTTAGGCTACACCTTC
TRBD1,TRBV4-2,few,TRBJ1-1,CASRDRVQLPMNTEAFF,TGTGCCAGCCGGGACAGGGTACAACTCCCCATGAACACTGAAGCTTTCTTT
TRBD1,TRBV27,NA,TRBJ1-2,CASRKQGHYGYTF,TGTGCCAGCAGAAAACAGGGGCACTATGGCTACACCTTC
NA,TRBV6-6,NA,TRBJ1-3,CASSYKGGTERNTIYF,TGTGCCAGCAGTTACAAAGGCGGGACGGAGAGAAACACCATATATTTT
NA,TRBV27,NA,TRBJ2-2,CASSFRGNTGELFF,TGTGCCAGCAGTTTCCGGGGTAACACCGGGGAGCTGTTTTTT
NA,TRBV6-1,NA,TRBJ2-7,CASTNSITAYEQYF,TGTGCCAGCACTAACTCCATAACTGCCTACGAGCAGTACTTC
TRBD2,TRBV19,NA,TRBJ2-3,CASSSGGINTQYF,TGTGCCAGTAGTAGCGGGGGGATAAATACGCAGTATTTT
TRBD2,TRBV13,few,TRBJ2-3,CASSLDLAGVTDTQYF,TGTGCCAGCAGCTTAGATCTAGCGGGGGTAACAGATACGCAGTATTTT
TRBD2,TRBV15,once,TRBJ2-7,CATSRGGGATHEQYF,TGTGCCACCAGCAGAGGCGGGGGGGCAACCCACGAGCAGTACTTC
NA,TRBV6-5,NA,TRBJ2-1,CASSYSKQGTGYEQFF,TGTGCCAGCAGTTACTCGAAGCAGGGTACAGGGTATGAGCAGTTCTTC
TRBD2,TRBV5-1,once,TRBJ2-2,CASSSRKTSGGDPNTGELFF,TGCGCCAGCAGCTCCCGCAAAACTAGCGGGGGGGACCCGAACACCGGGGAGCTGTTTTTT
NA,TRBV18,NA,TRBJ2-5,CASSRQETQYF,TGTGCCAGCTCACGGCAAGAGACCCAGTACTTC
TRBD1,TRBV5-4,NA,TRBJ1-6,CASATTGGNSPLHF,TGTGCCAGCGCGACGACAGGGGGTAATTCACCCCTCCACTTT
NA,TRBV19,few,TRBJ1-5,CASSRDRGGNQPQHF,TGTGCCAGTAGTAGAGACAGAGGGGGCAATCAGCCCCAGCATTTT
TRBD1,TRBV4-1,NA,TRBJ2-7,CASSQPGTGRYEQYF,TGCGCCAGCAGCCAACCCGGGACAGGGCGCTACGAGCAGTACTTC
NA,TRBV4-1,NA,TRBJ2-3,CASSHVGRLLTDTQYF,TGCGCCAGCAGCCATGTAGGACGACTTCTCACAGATACGCAGTATTTT
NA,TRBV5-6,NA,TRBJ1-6,CASSLSQGSSPLHF,TGTGCCAGCAGCTTGAGCCAGGGTAGCTCACCCCTCCACTTT
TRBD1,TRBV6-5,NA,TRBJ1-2,CASRGQGTFYGYTF,TGTGCCAGCAGGGGACAGGGGACCTTTTATGGCTACACCTTC
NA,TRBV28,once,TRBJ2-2,CASSPGGPKTGELFF,TGTGCCAGCAGCCCCGGAGGACCCAAAACCGGGGAGCTGTTTTTT
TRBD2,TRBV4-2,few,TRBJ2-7,CASSQDLSGGPAYEQYF,TGTGCCAGCAGCCAAGATTTAAGCGGGGGGCCCGCCTACGAGCAGTACTTC
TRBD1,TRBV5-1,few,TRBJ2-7,CASSGGPGTGFYEQYF,TGCGCCAGCAGCGGCGGGCCGGGGACAGGCTTTTACGAGCAGTACTTC
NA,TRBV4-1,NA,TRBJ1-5,CASSQGLIEGPQHF,TGCGCCAGCAGCCAAGGACTTATTGAAGGGCCCCAGCATTTT
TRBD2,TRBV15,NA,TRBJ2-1,CATSAGGPKQFF,TGTGCCACCAGCGCGGGGGGGCCGAAGCAGTTCTTC
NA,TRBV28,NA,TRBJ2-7,CASSSVNSEFGYEQYF,TGTGCCAGCAGTAGTGTCAATTCAGAGTTTGGCTACGAGCAGTACTTC
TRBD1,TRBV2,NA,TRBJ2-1,CASSSYRGNEQFF,TGTGCCAGCAGTTCCTACAGGGGAAATGAGCAGTTCTTC